Listed here are 27 T cell receptor beta chains from one sample, sequenced in a study of T cells in Graves' hyperthyroidism and ophthalmopathy. Researchers amplified the TCR beta CDR3 regions from RNA transcripts. During a first-round RT-PCR of the TCR CDR3, the HTBI primer set was used. TCRdb re-called the multiplex PCR reads through MiXCR, storing one row per CDR3 protein. Of almost 600,000 distinct CDR3 sequences in the sample, just over 45% were seen once. Sequencing was performed on peripheral blood or thyroid tissue (not recorded which). The receptors were sampled from a woman younger than 30 with Graves' hyperthyroidism.

The chain recombines TRBV20-1 with TRBJ1-2, with 7 nucleotides matching TRBD1. The CDR3 is 13 amino acids. In germline, CDR1 is DFQATT, CDR2 SNEGSKA (reference sequence). After removal of 6 bases from V and 4 bases from J, the junction contained 8 bases not matched to a gene. The CDR3 DNA reads TGCAGTGCCCGAGAGACAGGGACCTATGGCTACACCTTC. Its protein is CSARETGTYGYTF.

At least ten counts were recorded for this clonotype. The chain combines TRBV6-1 with TRBJ2-7; D possibly uses TRBD1 or TRBD2 (6 bases each). Germline CDR1 reads MNHNS; CDR2 reads SASEGT. Trimming stripped 4 bases from V and 2 bases from J, with 15 bases between. The CDR3 extends over 15 amino acids. CDR3 amino acids: CASSGRQEGPYEQYF. The CDR3 bases are TGTGCCAGCAGTGGACGACAGGAGGGACCCTACGAGCAGTACTTC.

This clonotype was recorded a few times. The rearrangement links TRBV7-3 to TRBJ2-7, with 8 bases matching TRBD2. Trimming cost V 9 bases and J 5 bases; bases outside gene matches: 6. CDR1 is SGHTA, CDR2 FQGTGA, per germline. The CDR3 has 12 amino acids. CDR3: CASGSGSNEQYF. As DNA, the CDR3 is TGTGCCAGTGGGAGCGGGAGCAACGAGCAGTACTTC.

The sample holds many counts of this clonotype. The chain recombines TRBV7-8 with TRBJ2-5; 10 nucleotides align to TRBD2. Looked up from germline, CDR1 is SGHVS and CDR2 is FQNEAQ. Trimming at V came to 3 bases and at J to 11 bases, leaving 9 bases not matched to a gene. The CDR3 spans 14 residues. CDR3 loop: CASSFLAGEGPQYF. CDR3 coding DNA: TGTGCCAGCAGCTTCCTAGCGGGAGAAGGTCCGCAGTACTTC. The full variable domain, with the rest looked up from reference TRBV7-8 and TRBJ2-5, is GAGVSQSPRYKVAKRGQDVALRCDPISGHVSLFWYQQALGQGPEFLTYFQNEAQLDKSGLPSDRFFAERPEGSVSTLKIQRTQQEDSAVYLCASSFLAGEGPQYFGPGTRLLVL.

This chain links TRBV20-1 with TRBJ2-5, with TRBD2 matching over 10 bases. Germline CDR1 reads DFQATT; CDR2 reads SNEGSKA (reference sequence). With V trimmed by 2 bases and J by 4 bases, 7 bases remained unmatched. The CDR3 is 15 residues long. CDR3 protein: CSARLAGDTPETQYF. The CDR3, as DNA: TGCAGTGCTAGACTAGCGGGAGACACCCCAGAGACCCAGTACTTC.

The CDR3 region has the DNA TGTGCCAGCAGTTACTTACAGGAGTATAGCAATCAGCCCCAGCATTTT. Translation: CASSYLQEYSNQPQHF. The V gene is TRBV6-5, the J gene TRBJ1-5; TRBD1 is a possible D gene (5 bases). Germline V gives CDR1 MNHEY, CDR2 SVGAGI. The CDR3 totals 16 residues. V was cut by 1 base and J by 0 bases, with 10 bases left in between.

In its sample, this clonotype was seen many times. This chain uses TRBV12-3 or TRBV12-4 with TRBJ1-1; 8 bases agree with TRBD1. The CDR3 runs 14 residues. V trimming: 7 bases; J trimming: 6 bases; junction bases outside the gene matches: 10. DNA of the CDR3: TGTGCCAGCACCCCCGGACAGGGTAACGCTGAAGCTTTCTTT. Translation gives CASTPGQGNAEAFF.

Here the CDR3 reads CASSLRTSGNILDEQFF. As DNA, the CDR3 is TGTGCCAGCAGCCTCCGGACTAGCGGGAATATTTTAGATGAGCAGTTCTTC. V and J are TRBV7-6 and TRBJ2-1; 12 bases line up with TRBD2. The CDR3 contains 17 residues. J was trimmed by 8 bases and V by 5 bases; bases with no gene match: 13. CDR1 is SGHVS and CDR2 is FNYEAQ in the germline V gene.

This clonotype was recorded once. Being one base from a much bigger clone, this may be a read error. The chain uses TRBV7-6 and TRBJ1-2, with 7 bases lining up with TRBD1. Germline values: CDR1 SGHVS, CDR2 FNYEAQ. CDR3 length equals 14 residues. V shed 3 bases, J shed 4 bases, and the junction held 5 bases outside the gene matches. CDR3: CASSFDREVYGYTF. In DNA form, the CDR3 reads TGTGCCAGCAGCTTTGACAGGGAGGTCTATGGCTACACCTTC.

In this sample, this clonotype turned up a few times. A much larger clone lies one base from this, so it may be a read error. The rearrangement links TRBV6-1 to TRBJ2-2; weak D call: TRBD1 (8 bases). CDR1 is MNHNS, CDR2 SASEGT, per germline. The CDR3 consists of 12 residues. CDR3 bases: TGTGCCAGCAGGTGGACAGGGAGGGAGCTGTATTTT. This translates into CASRWTGRELYF.

Worth noting for this clonotype: Likely a read error: the CDR3 ends without its conserved phenylalanine or tryptophan. No DNA is shown, since the ends of the CDR3 on it are uncertain; the CDR3 is the one TCRdb lists. The chain employs TRBV7-9 and TRBJ2-7; the D segment call TRBD1 is taken from the table without a DNA check. The CDR3 sequence runs 10 residues, both termini included. Looked up from germline, CDR1 is SEHNR and CDR2 is FQNEAQ (reference sequence). This chain's CDR3 is CASSGGGQSY.

This clonotype was counted many times. This chain joins TRBV28 and TRBJ2-7; TRBD1 is a possible D gene (6 bases). Germline assignment: CDR1 MDHEN and CDR2 SYDVKM. Trimming took 7 bases from V and 3 from J, leaving 16 bases between them. The CDR3 is 14 amino acids. CDR3 protein: CASNSRGHNYEQYF. Here the CDR3 DNA reads TGTGCCAGCAACTCCAGGGGACACAACTACGAGCAGTACTTC.

This clonotype was recorded at least ten times. This chain uses TRBV29-1 with TRBJ2-2; tentative D call: TRBD2 (5 bases). Germline assignment: CDR1 SQVTM and CDR2 ANQGSEA. The CDR3 has 13 amino acids. Trimming stripped 1 base from V and 6 bases from J, with 9 bases between. This CDR3 reads CSVEGTRSGELFF. CDR3 DNA sequence: TGCAGCGTTGAAGGGACTCGATCCGGGGAGCTGTTTTTT.

About this clonotype: At one end the junction does not follow the germline gene, possibly because of a read error. The chain recombines TRBV7-2 with TRBJ1-2; D is uncertain. This CDR3 contains 11 residues. Germline CDR1 and CDR2: SGHTA and FQGNSA. Here the CDR3 DNA reads TGTGCCAGCAGCCCCGGGAGAGGATGCAGATTC. Translating gives CASSPGRGCRF.

The sample holds many counts of this clonotype. The chain joins TRBV14 to TRBJ2-5; the match to TRBD2 covers 15 bases. CDR3 length: 18 residues. CDR1 and CDR2 from the germline V gene are SGHDN and FVKESK. Losses at the gene ends were 4 bases for V and 1 base for J; bases not matched to a gene: 7. This chain's CDR3 is CASSRGLAGGPFQETQYF. CDR3 sequence (DNA): TGTGCCAGCAGCCGGGGACTAGCGGGAGGACCTTTCCAAGAGACCCAGTACTTC.

This clonotype was seen a handful of times. This chain's CDR3 is CASSLYRGVDTQYF. CDR3 nucleotides: TGTGCCAGCAGCCTCTACAGGGGGGTAGATACGCAGTATTTT. This chain joins TRBV7-2 and TRBJ2-3; 8 bases map to TRBD1. The CDR3 has 14 residues. CDR1 is SGHTA, CDR2 FQGNSA, per germline. Trimming removed 5 bases from V and 5 bases from J; junction bases left unmatched: 6.

This chain uses TRBV10-3 with TRBJ2-5; 10 bases are shared with TRBD1. Unmatched junction bases numbered 15, after V lost 3 bases and J lost 11 bases. Germline CDR1 reads ENHRY; CDR2 reads SYGVKD. This CDR3 region has 16 residues. CDR3: CAISDKPGTGDDEQYF. The DNA of the CDR3 is TGTGCCATCAGTGACAAACCCGGGACAGGGGACGATGAGCAGTACTTC.

This clonotype was observed many times. The rearrangement joins TRBV20-1 to TRBJ1-2, with D maybe TRBD1 (6 bases). CDR1 DFQATT and CDR2 SNEGSKA come from the germline V gene (reference sequence). There are 12 residues in the CDR3. Trimming stripped 6 bases from V and 8 bases from J, with 16 bases between. The CDR3 sequence is CSAGALTSGYTF. The CDR3 DNA sequence: TGCAGTGCGGGGGCTTTAACTTCCGGCTACACCTTC.

For this clonotype: With a much larger clone just one base away, this may be a read error. The chain links TRBV24-1 to TRBJ2-2; the D gene is possibly TRBD1 (6 bases). Looked up from germline, CDR1 is KGHDR and CDR2 is SFDVKD. The CDR3 is 12 residues long. The CDR3 loop is CASRDNTRELFF. CDR3 sequence (DNA): TGTGCCAGCCGGGACAACACCAGGGAGCTGTTTTTT.

This clonotype was picked up many times. V and J are TRBV7-2 and TRBJ2-7; 11 bases are shared with TRBD2. J gave up 4 bases and V 3 bases, and 8 bases lay outside the gene matches. Germline V gives CDR1 SGHTA, CDR2 FQGNSA. The CDR3 is 16 amino acids. The CDR3 is CASSFSLAGGAYEQYF. Here the CDR3 DNA reads TGTGCCAGCAGCTTTTCGCTAGCGGGAGGTGCGTACGAGCAGTACTTC.

This clonotype was picked up many times. The rearrangement links TRBV12-5 to TRBJ1-2, with D uncertain. V dropped 4 bases and J dropped 2 bases, with 8 bases sitting between them. The germline V gene has CDR1 LGHNT and CDR2 FRNRAP. The CDR3 loop spans 13 amino acids. In nucleotides, the CDR3 is TGTGCTAGTGGTTCAAGGGAAAACTATGGCTACACCTTC. Translated: CASGSRENYGYTF.

In its sample, this clonotype was seen many times. This rearrangement joins TRBV7-3 to TRBJ2-5, with D tentatively TRBD2 (6 bases). CDR1 is SGHTA, CDR2 FQGTGA, per germline. This CDR3 is 15 amino acids long. Trimming left V 2 bases short and J 5 bases short, with 15 bases between. CDR3 nucleotides: TGTGCCAGCAGCTTACTTGGGACTTGGGGGGAGACCCAGTACTTC. Protein product: CASSLLGTWGETQYF.

The chain recombines TRBV13 with TRBJ2-3, with D perhaps matching TRBD1 or TRBD2 (6 bases each). V shed 1 base and J shed 2 bases, with 19 bases lying between them. CDR3 length equals 18 residues. Looked up from germline, CDR1 is PRHDT and CDR2 is FYEKMQ (reference sequence). CDR3 sequence (DNA): TGTGCCAGCAGCTTAGAGTCCGGGGGACACGCTAACACAGATACGCAGTATTTT. It is translated as CASSLESGGHANTDTQYF.

This clonotype occurred many times. This chain joins TRBV7-2 and TRBJ1-2; D may be TRBD1 (6 bases). V was pared by 5 bases and J by 4 bases, with 17 bases between. The CDR3 has 15 amino acids. Germline CDR1 SGHTA, CDR2 FQGNSA. The chain's CDR3 is CASSTQQGLGYGYTF. Here the CDR3 DNA reads TGTGCCAGCAGCACCCAACAGGGATTGGGCTATGGCTACACCTTC. Full variable domain (outside the CDR3, taken from reference TRBV7-2 and TRBJ1-2): GAGVSQSPSNKVTEKGKDVELRCDPISGHTALYWYRQSLGQGLEFLIYFQGNSAPDKSGLPSDRFSAERTGGSVSTLTIQRTQQEDSAVYLCASSTQQGLGYGYTFGSGTRLTVV.

This clonotype was found many times. The rearrangement joins TRBV2 to TRBJ1-2; weak D call: TRBD1 (5 bases). Per the germline V gene, CDR1 is SNHLY and CDR2 is FYNNEI. This CDR3 comprises 13 residues. The germline V and J ends were trimmed by 8 bases and 5 bases, with 15 bases remaining between them. Written as DNA, the CDR3 is TGTGCCAGCTGGGGGAGACAGACTTATGGCTACACCTTC. It codes for CASWGRQTYGYTF.

The sample holds a few counts of this clonotype. This sequence joins TRBV2 and TRBJ2-7; TRBD1 aligns across 7 bases. The J call may be mistaken, given a closer DNA end match to TRBJ2-1. This CDR3 contains 14 residues. Germline V gene sequence: CDR1 SNHLY, CDR2 FYNNEI. CDR3 coding DNA: TGTGCCAGCAGTTCCGGGACAGTAGCTCAAGGGCAGTTCTTC. Its protein product is CASSSGTVAQGQFF.

This clonotype showed up just once. This chain joins TRBV29-1 and TRBJ1-5; the D gene is possibly TRBD1 (5 bases). This CDR3 is built from 11 residues. Germline V CDR1 and CDR2: SQVTM, ANQGSEA. V was cut by 3 bases and J by 7 bases, with 7 bases left in between. The DNA for the CDR3 is TGCAGCGTTGACAAGGGGCAGCCCCAGCATTTT. Its protein product is CSVDKGQPQHF.